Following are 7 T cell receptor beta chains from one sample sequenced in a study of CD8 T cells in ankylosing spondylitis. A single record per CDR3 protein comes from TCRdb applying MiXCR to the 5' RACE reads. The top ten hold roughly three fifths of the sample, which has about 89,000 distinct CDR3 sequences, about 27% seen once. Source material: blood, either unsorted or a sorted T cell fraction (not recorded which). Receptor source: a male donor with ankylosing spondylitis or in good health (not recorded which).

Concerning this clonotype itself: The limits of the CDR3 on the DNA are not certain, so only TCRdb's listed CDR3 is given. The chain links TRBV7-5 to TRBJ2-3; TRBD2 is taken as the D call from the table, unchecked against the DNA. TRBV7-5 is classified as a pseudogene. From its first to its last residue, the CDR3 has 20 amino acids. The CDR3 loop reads CISVPEAEATSGDRADTQYF.

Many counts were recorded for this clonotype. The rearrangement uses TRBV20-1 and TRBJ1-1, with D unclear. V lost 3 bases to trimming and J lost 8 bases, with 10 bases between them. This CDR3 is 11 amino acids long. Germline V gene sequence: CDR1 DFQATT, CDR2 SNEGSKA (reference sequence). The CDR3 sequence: CSASTNREAFF. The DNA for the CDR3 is TGCAGTGCTAGTACTAACAGAGAAGCTTTCTTT.

This CDR3 is CASSPTLGSYEQYF. CDR3 in DNA: TGTGCCAGCTCACCTACACTAGGTTCCTACGAGCAGTACTTC. The chain employs TRBV18 and TRBJ2-7; tentatively, D is TRBD2 (5 bases). V was trimmed by 3 bases and J by 1 base, leaving 10 bases between them. The length of the CDR3 is 14 residues. Germline CDR1 is KGHSH and CDR2 is LQKENI.

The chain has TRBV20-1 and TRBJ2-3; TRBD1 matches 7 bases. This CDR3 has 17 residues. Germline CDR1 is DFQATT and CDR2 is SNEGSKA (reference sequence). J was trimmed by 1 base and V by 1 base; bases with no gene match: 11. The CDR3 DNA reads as TGCAGTGCTAGAGTAAAGGGGGCGCGTGAAGGCACAGATACGCAGTATTTT. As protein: CSARVKGAREGTDTQYF.

The CDR3 reads CASRRDGQETQYF. The CDR3 bases are TGTGCCAGTAGAAGGGACGGGCAAGAGACCCAGTACTTC. This rearrangement joins TRBV19 to TRBJ2-5; D tentatively fits TRBD1 or TRBD2 (5 bases each). V dropped 6 bases and J dropped 2 bases, with 10 bases sitting between them. The CDR3 extends over 13 amino acids. Per germline, CDR1 LNHDA and CDR2 SQIVND (reference sequence).

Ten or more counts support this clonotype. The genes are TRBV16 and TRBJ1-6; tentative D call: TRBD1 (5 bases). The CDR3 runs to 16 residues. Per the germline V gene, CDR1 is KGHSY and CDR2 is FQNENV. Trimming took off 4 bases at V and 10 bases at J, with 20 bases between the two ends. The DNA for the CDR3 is TGTGCCAGCAGCCTGGTTTTAGGATCGGGGGTGTCACCCCTCCACTTT. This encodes CASSLVLGSGVSPLHF.

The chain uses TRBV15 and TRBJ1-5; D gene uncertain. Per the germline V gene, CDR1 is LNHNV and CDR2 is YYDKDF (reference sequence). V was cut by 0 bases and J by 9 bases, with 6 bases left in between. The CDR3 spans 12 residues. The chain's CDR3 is CATSRDFRPQHF. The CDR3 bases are TGTGCCACCAGCAGAGATTTTAGGCCCCAGCATTTT.